This TCR beta chain comes out of a study of T cells after yellow fever vaccination. Each CDR3 protein is one row after TCRdb ran MiXCR on the 5' RACE reads. The sample lists over 65,000 distinct CDR3 sequences, 13% occurring once. This clonotype was observed a few times. Germline lookup yields CDR1 SGHNT and CDR2 YYREEE (reference sequence). V lost 4 bases, J lost 8 bases, and 10 bases lay in between. The CDR3 is made up of 12 amino acids. The sequencing used CD8+ T cells not binding an NS4B(214-222) dextramer, sorted from PBMCs, collected 20 to 25 days after the first yellow fever vaccination. This sequence joins TRBV5-4 and TRBJ2-1, with D maybe TRBD1 (5 bases). This clonotype was obtained from a man aged 18 to 30 who received the YFV17D yellow fever vaccine. CDR3 residues: CASSPGSHEQFF. In DNA, the CDR3 is TGTGCCAGCAGCCCAGGGTCCCATGAGCAGTTCTTC.